This is a list of T cell receptor beta chains from one sample in a study of blood T cell repertoires in COVID-19. TCRdb's table, derived via immunoSEQ multiplex PCR, lists solely in-frame clones and lacks some. The sample shows some 160,000 clones, about four fifths of them seen only once. The specimen was PBMCs or T cells enriched from blood (not recorded which). The receptors originated from a woman in her sixties who had recovered from COVID-19. The CDR3 runs from the conserved cysteine through the conserved F or W. A D gene is named only where the DNA matches it firmly. Clone sizes are given selectively: once, few, many, or a class where the clone is expanded.

>TRBJ2-7|TRBD2|.|TRBV19
CASSSRGGRDPYEQYF
TGTGCCAGTAGTTCCCGGGGGGGCAGGGACCCCTACGAGCAGTACTTC
>TRBJ1-2|TRBD1|once|TRBV18
CASSPDRGTDGYTF
TGTGCCAGCTCACCTGACAGGGGGACTGATGGCTACACCTTC
>TRBJ1-1|.|.|TRBV30
CAWSVLNGLTEAFF
TGTGCCTGGAGTGTACTAAATGGCCTCACTGAAGCTTTCTTT
>TRBJ1-2|TRBD1|.|TRBV6-6
CASSWPRQGPNYGYTF
TGTGCCAGCAGTTGGCCCCGACAGGGCCCCAACTATGGCTACACCTTC
>TRBJ1-1|.|.|TRBV19
CASSIERNTEAFF
TGTGCCAGTAGTATAGAGCGGAACACTGAAGCTTTCTTT
>TRBJ2-7|TRBD1|.|TRBV10-3
CAIKTGLGEQYF
TGTGCCATCAAGACAGGGTTAGGAGAGCAGTACTTC
>TRBJ2-5|TRBD2|.|TRBV30
CAWATSGAVDQETQYF
TGTGCCTGGGCGACTAGCGGCGCGGTCGACCAAGAGACCCAGTACTTC
>TRBJ2-6|.|.|TRBV7-9
CASSLANSGRSGANVLTF
TGTGCCAGCAGCTTAGCGAACAGCGGACGCTCTGGGGCCAACGTCCTGACTTTC
>TRBJ1-5|.|once|TRBV24-1
CATRRGVDQPQHF
TGTGCCACCAGGCGCGGGGTAGATCAGCCCCAGCATTTT
>TRBJ1-5|TRBD1|.|TRBV24-1
CATHRGLLDQPQHF
TGTGCCACCCACAGGGGGCTGCTTGATCAGCCCCAGCATTTT
>TRBJ1-1|.|few|TRBV30
CAWIAGTRGGTEAFF
TGTGCCTGGATTGCCGGGACTAGGGGGGGGACTGAAGCTTTCTTT
>TRBJ1-2|TRBD1|once|TRBV7-2
CASSQDREDGYTF
TGTGCCAGCAGCCAGGACAGGGAAGATGGCTACACCTTC
>TRBJ1-2|TRBD1|few|TRBV6-6
CASSSGTGRGYTF
TGTGCCAGCAGTTCCGGGACAGGGCGCGGCTACACCTTC
>TRBJ2-3|TRBD1|.|TRBV19
CASGRQGADTQYF
TGTGCCAGTGGGAGACAGGGGGCAGATACGCAGTATTTT
>TRBJ2-7|.|.|TRBV7-3
CASSLYPSVNEQYF
TGTGCCAGCAGCCTATATCCTAGTGTTAACGAGCAGTACTTC
>TRBJ1-4|.|.|TRBV6-6
CASSYPLGATNEKLFF
TGTGCCAGCAGTTACCCCCTGGGGGCGACTAATGAAAAACTGTTTTTT
>TRBJ1-6|TRBD1|.|TRBV30
CAWRKVQGGNSPLHF
TGTGCCTGGAGAAAGGTGCAGGGGGGTAATTCACCCCTCCACTTT
>TRBJ2-7|TRBD2|.|TRBV27
CASSSLVAGLHEQYF
TGTGCCAGCAGTTCTTTGGTAGCGGGGTTGCACGAGCAGTACTTC
>TRBJ2-5|.|.|TRBV6-7
CASSYSKERTVSQETQYF
TGTGCCAGCAGTTACTCGAAGGAGAGAACGGTGAGTCAAGAGACCCAGTACTTC
>TRBJ2-3|TRBD2|.|TRBV5-1
CASSFSGGTDTQYF
TGCGCCAGCAGCTTCTCGGGGGGAACAGATACGCAGTATTTT
>TRBJ2-1|.|.|TRBV12-5
CASGWTRGDSYNEQFF
TGTGCTAGTGGTTGGACTAGGGGGGACTCTTACAATGAGCAGTTCTTC
>TRBJ2-5|.|.|TRBV11-2
CASSQNGGTLETQYF
TGTGCCAGCAGCCAAAACGGAGGGACGTTGGAGACCCAGTACTTC